A selection of T cell receptor beta chains follows, all from one sample in a study of cytomegalovirus exposure and HLA in healthy donors. Assay: immunoSEQ multiplex PCR; the TCRdb copy retains only in-frame clones and omits some. The table records 150,000 to 200,000 clones, approximately 86% of them present only once. Sequencing was carried out using PBMCs. These receptors came from a young woman in good health and CMV-seronegative. CDR3s include the opening cysteine and the closing phenylalanine or tryptophan. The D gene is left open where the match is weak. Part of the rows lack a size; the others show once, few, many or a class for expanded clones.

>TRBD1|TRBV10-3|TRBJ2-2|NA
TGTGCCATCAGTACTCACCCCGGGACAGGGAACACCGGGGAGCTGTTTTTT
CAISTHPGTGNTGELFF
>TRBD1|TRBV14|TRBJ2-7|NA
TGTGCCAGCAGCCAAGCCGCGACAGGGGTCCCCTGTCGTTGCTACGAGCAGTACTTC
CASSQAATGVPCRCYEQYF
>TRBD1|TRBV11-3|TRBJ2-7|NA
TGTGCCAGCAGCACGGGACAGGGGAAATACGAGCAGTACTTC
CASSTGQGKYEQYF
>NA|TRBV9|TRBJ1-1|NA
TGTGCCAGCAGCGTAGCTCGAGGGGGCACTGAAGCTTTCTTT
CASSVARGGTEAFF
>NA|TRBV5-1|TRBJ2-5|NA
TGCGCCAGTTCCCTGGTCATCACTCGGCGGGACCAGTACTTC
CASSLVITRRDQYF
>TRBD2|TRBV29-1|TRBJ2-1|NA
TGCAGCGTTGAAGATCCCGGGACTAGCGGGAGGGCCCACAATGAGCAGTTCTTC
CSVEDPGTSGRAHNEQFF
>NA|TRBV12-5|TRBJ2-1|NA
TGTGCTAGTCTTCAGGGGCACAATGAGCAGTTCTTC
CASLQGHNEQFF
>NA|TRBV4-1|TRBJ2-7|NA
TGCGCCAGCAGCCAAGACCAAGCCCCTACCTACGAGCAGTACTTC
CASSQDQAPTYEQYF
>TRBD1|TRBV9|TRBJ1-5|NA
TGTGCCAGCAGCGTAGGACAGGGGAGCAATCAGCCCCAGCATTTT
CASSVGQGSNQPQHF
>NA|TRBV7-2|TRBJ2-7|few
TGTGCCAGCAGCTTAGGCAGGTCGATCTCCTACGAGCAGTACTTC
CASSLGRSISYEQYF
>NA|TRBV6-5|TRBJ1-5|once
TGTGCCAGCAGTCACCGGGGGGATCAGCCCCAGCATTTT
CASSHRGDQPQHF
>TRBD2|TRBV9|TRBJ2-1|NA
TGTGCCAGCAGCGTGGGGACTAGCGGGACCAATGAGCAGTTCTTC
CASSVGTSGTNEQFF
>NA|TRBV12-5|TRBJ2-5|few
TGTGCTAGTGGTTTGGTACTAGAGACCCAGTACTTC
CASGLVLETQYF
>NA|TRBV27|TRBJ1-2|NA
TGTGCCAGCATCAGTCTAAGGGGGTATGCAGATGGCTACACCTTC
CASISLRGYADGYTF
>TRBD1|TRBV18|TRBJ1-3|few
TGTGCCAGCTCACACGGGACAGACGGAAACACCATATATTTT
CASSHGTDGNTIYF
>TRBD1|TRBV2|TRBJ2-7|NA
TGTGCCAGCACCCCACCGAGGGGGCGATCTTCCAGCAATTACGAGCAGTACTTC
CASTPPRGRSSSNYEQYF
>TRBD1|TRBV30|TRBJ2-7|NA
TGTGCCTGGAGTGCGGGACAGGGGTACTCCTACGAGCAGTACTTC
CAWSAGQGYSYEQYF
>NA|TRBV28|TRBJ2-3|NA
TGTGCCAGCAAGGAGAACACAGATACGCAGTATTTT
CASKENTDTQYF
>NA|TRBV18|TRBJ2-7|NA
TGTGCCAGCTCCCCGCTGGGGGGCTCCTACGAGCAGTACTTC
CASSPLGGSYEQYF
>TRBD2|TRBV9|TRBJ2-1|NA
TGTGCCAGCAGCGCGAGCGGGGGGATCTACAATGAGCAGTTCTTC
CASSASGGIYNEQFF
>NA|TRBV7-9|TRBJ2-7|NA
TGTGCCAGCAGAATCGCCCTAGATGACGAGCAGTACTTC
CASRIALDDEQYF
>TRBD2|TRBV29-1|TRBJ2-3|NA
TGCAGCGTTGCCGGGACTAGCGGAATCACTAGCACAGATACGCAGTATTTT
CSVAGTSGITSTDTQYF
>TRBD1|TRBV29-1|TRBJ2-6|NA
TGCAGCGTTGCGGTCCTAAGGGGGCCTGGGGCCAACGTCCTGACTTTC
CSVAVLRGPGANVLTF
>NA|TRBV27|TRBJ1-5|NA
TGTGCCAGCAGTTTGCGGGGGTCGAGACAGCCCCAGCATTTT
CASSLRGSRQPQHF
>NA|TRBV2|TRBJ1-4|NA
TGTGCCAGCAGAGAGGCAACTAATGAAAAACTGTTTTTT
CASREATNEKLFF
>NA|TRBV19|TRBJ2-2|NA
TGTGCCAGTAGTCCGTCGCGGGGACTCGCCACCGGGGAGCTGTTTTTT
CASSPSRGLATGELFF
>TRBD2|TRBV4-3|TRBJ2-7|NA
TGCGCCAGCAGCCAAGTAGCTAGCGGGGCCTACGAGCAGTACTTC
CASSQVASGAYEQYF
>NA|TRBV27|TRBJ1-3|NA
TGTGCCAGCAGTTCGGGGGTAGGCGGGAACACCATATATTTT
CASSSGVGGNTIYF
>NA|TRBV27|TRBJ2-1|NA
TGTGCCAGCAGTTTAACAAGCTCCTACAATGAGCAGTTCTTC
CASSLTSSYNEQFF
>NA|TRBV21-1|TRBJ1-2|NA
TGTGCCAGCAGCAAAGGAGACAACGGGACAGGCGGCTACACCTTC
CASSKGDNGTGGYTF
>NA|TRBV29-1|TRBJ1-2|NA
TGCAGCGTTGAGCTGGCGGGAGAGACTGGAAGCCTCTATGGCTACACCTTC
CSVELAGETGSLYGYTF
>NA|TRBV2|TRBJ1-2|NA
TGTGCCAGCAGACTCAGGGGTTCAAATGGCTACACCTTC
CASRLRGSNGYTF
>NA|TRBV7-9|TRBJ1-1|NA
TGTGCCAGCAGCTTAAGCCCCGCAGGAGCTTTCTTT
CASSLSPAGAFF
>TRBD1|TRBV7-9|TRBJ1-4|NA
TGTGCCAGCAGCTTTCTACCCGACAGGGGAGATGAAAAACTGTTTTTT
CASSFLPDRGDEKLFF
>NA|TRBV4-1|TRBJ2-7|NA
TGCGCCAGCAGCCCTTCAGCGGGCTACGAGCAGTACTTC
CASSPSAGYEQYF
>TRBD1|TRBV27|TRBJ1-1|NA
TGTGCCAGCAGTTTATTCCCCGGGACAGGGGAAGCTTTCTTT
CASSLFPGTGEAFF
>TRBD2|TRBV7-2|TRBJ2-2|NA
TGTGCCAGCAGCCCGCGACTAGCGGTCACCGGGGAGCTGTTTTTT
CASSPRLAVTGELFF
>NA|TRBV6-1|TRBJ1-5|NA
TGTGCCAGCAGTGAAGCGGTGGAGGGTAGTGGGGGGAAGCCCCAGCATTTT
CASSEAVEGSGGKPQHF
>TRBD1|TRBV7-9|TRBJ1-1|NA
TGTGCCAGCAGCTTTTCCTGGACAGGGGGGGCTTTCTTT
CASSFSWTGGAFF
>NA|TRBV10-3|TRBJ1-3|NA
TGTGCCATCAGAGGACAGCCTTTCTCTGGAAACACCATATATTTT
CAIRGQPFSGNTIYF
>NA|TRBV29-1|TRBJ1-2|NA
TGCAGCGTTGCTCCACTCTTAGGGGAAAACTATGGCTACACCTTC
CSVAPLLGENYGYTF
>TRBD1|TRBV13|TRBJ2-7|NA
TGTGCCAGCAGCCCACGACAGGGTCCCTACGAGCAGTACTTC
CASSPRQGPYEQYF
>TRBD1|TRBV5-6|TRBJ1-2|NA
TGTGCCAGCAGCTTAGGAGACAGGGTAGGTGGCTACACCTTC
CASSLGDRVGGYTF
>TRBD1|TRBV7-9|TRBJ2-5|NA
TGTGCCAGCAGCCCCCGTGGTCAGACAGGGAGAGAGACCCAGTACTTC
CASSPRGQTGRETQYF
>NA|TRBV15|TRBJ1-3|few
TGTGCCACCAGCAGCGGTCGGGCTGGAAACACCATATATTTT
CATSSGRAGNTIYF
>TRBD1|TRBV7-9|TRBJ1-1|few
TGTGCCAGCAGGGACCCCGGGACAGGGAACACTGAAGCTTTCTTT
CASRDPGTGNTEAFF
>NA|TRBV30|TRBJ1-1|NA
TGTGCCTGGAGTGTAACAGGATTGGACACTGAAGCTTTCTTT
CAWSVTGLDTEAFF
>NA|TRBV9|TRBJ2-5|NA
TGTGCCAGCAGCGTACAGGGCGGTACCCAAGAGACCCAGTACTTC
CASSVQGGTQETQYF
>NA|TRBV9|TRBJ1-1|once
TGTGCCAGCAGTGCCTCCTCCATCGGACTGACTGAAGCTTTCTTT
CASSASSIGLTEAFF
>NA|TRBV19|TRBJ1-5|once
TGTGCCAGTAGTTCCCCCGGGAGCCATAGCAATCAGCCCCAGCATTTT
CASSSPGSHSNQPQHF
>NA|TRBV27|TRBJ1-1|NA
TGTGCCAGCTCCCCCGGGATTAACACTGAAGCTTTCTTT
CASSPGINTEAFF
>TRBD1|TRBV5-4|TRBJ1-1|NA
TGTGCCAGCAGCTTGCAGGGGGCCAATGAAGCTTTCTTT
CASSLQGANEAFF
>NA|TRBV27|TRBJ1-1|NA
TGTGCCAGCAGCCGTCGGGGTGCCGCTTACACTGAAGCTTTCTTT
CASSRRGAAYTEAFF
>NA|TRBV6-5|TRBJ1-6|NA
TGTGCCAGCAGTTCGGACAGAAACTACTATAATTCACCCCTCCACTTT
CASSSDRNYYNSPLHF
>TRBD2|TRBV13|TRBJ2-7|NA
TGTGCCAGTAAGACTTCGCTAGGCGTACCGGGACTAGCGGGTTTCTACGAGCAGTACTTC
CASKTSLGVPGLAGFYEQYF